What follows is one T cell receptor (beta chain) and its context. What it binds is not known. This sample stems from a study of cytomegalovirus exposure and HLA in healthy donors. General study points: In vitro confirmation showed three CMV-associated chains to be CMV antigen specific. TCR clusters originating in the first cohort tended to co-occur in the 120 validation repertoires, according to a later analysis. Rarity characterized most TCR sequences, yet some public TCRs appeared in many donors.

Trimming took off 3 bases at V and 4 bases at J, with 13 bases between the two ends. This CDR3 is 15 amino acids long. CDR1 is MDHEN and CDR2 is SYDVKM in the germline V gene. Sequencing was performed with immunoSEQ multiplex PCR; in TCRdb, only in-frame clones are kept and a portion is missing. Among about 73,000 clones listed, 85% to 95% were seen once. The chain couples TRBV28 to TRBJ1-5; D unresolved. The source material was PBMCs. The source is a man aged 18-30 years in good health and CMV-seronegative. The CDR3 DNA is TGTGCCAGCAGTTTGCGGGGTATCGGGAATCAGCCCCAGCATTTT. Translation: CASSLRGIGNQPQHF.